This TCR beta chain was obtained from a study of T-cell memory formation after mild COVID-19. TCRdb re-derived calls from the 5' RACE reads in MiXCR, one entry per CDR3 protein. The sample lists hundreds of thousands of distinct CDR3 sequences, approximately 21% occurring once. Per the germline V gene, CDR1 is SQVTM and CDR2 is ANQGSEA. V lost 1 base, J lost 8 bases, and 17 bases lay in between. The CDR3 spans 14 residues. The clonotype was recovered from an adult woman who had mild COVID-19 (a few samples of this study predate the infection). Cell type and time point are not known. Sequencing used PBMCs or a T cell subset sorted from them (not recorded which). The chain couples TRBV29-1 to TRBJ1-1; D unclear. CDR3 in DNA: TGCAGCGTTGAAGTATTAATCCGAGCCGGGGAAGCTTTCTTT. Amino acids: CSVEVLIRAGEAFF.